This T cell receptor beta chain was documented in a study of OX40 agonist ivuxolimab in advanced cancers. For the study in its entirety: The costimulatory receptor OX40 (CD134) was targeted by ivuxolimab, a fully human IgG2 agonistic monoclonal antibody. Intravenous ivuxolimab was administered to patients every 2 weeks at six dose levels: 0.01, 0.1, 0.3, 1.5, 3 and 10 mg/kg. Among the 50 to 55 dose-escalation patients, about 20 had hepatocellular carcinoma, roughly 15 melanoma, 9 renal cell carcinoma and 9 head and neck cancer. In the dose-escalation cohort, around four fifths of patients were male, and the mean age was 60 years with a range of about 20 to 80. Patients were allowed to have had prior anti-PD-1, anti-PD-L1 or anti-CTLA-4 therapy, and approximately 40% of the dose-escalation patients had been treated with checkpoint inhibitors. Partial responses were achieved by three dose-escalation patients, of whom one had hepatocellular carcinoma and two had cutaneous melanoma. The point of sequencing TCRbeta in the periphery was to test whether ivuxolimab changed TCR sequence diversity and drove clonal T-cell expansion. The paper covers the monotherapy dose-escalation part of the phase I ivuxolimab trial, which included N of about 56 patients.

Patients with autoimmune disease history or receiving systemic immunosuppression were excluded from the trial. Peripheral blood for TCR sequencing was collected from all dose cohorts at baseline, on cycle 4 day 1, and on cycle 7 day 1. The samples were drawn from a first-in-human, open-label, multicenter phase I dose-escalation trial of ivuxolimab. Adults with locally advanced or metastatic melanoma, renal cell, hepatocellular, or head and neck squamous cell carcinoma were enrolled in the trial. Before TCR sequencing, CD4+ T cells and CD8+ T cells were sorted from peripheral blood as separate populations. The CDR3 measures 15 amino acids from cysteine to phenylalanine. Solely the CDR3 DNA is kept, with 45 bases framed from the first base. Relative to germline, V is missing 7 bases and J is missing 1 base, with 8 bases of the junction outside any gene match. Reading the germline V gene gives CDR1 MNHNS and CDR2 SASEGT.

Overall study results and their limits: In the 0.1-3.0 mg/kg groups, partial responders were among the patients with the lowest normalized peripheral clonal expansion, particularly in CD8+ T cells. Antigen specificity was not determined for the clonally expanded peripheral T cells. At doses of 0.1 to 3.0 mg/kg, clonal expansion of both CD4+ and CD8+ blood T cells was observed from baseline to week 6. Low levels of normalized T-cell clonal expansion were also seen in some patients who did not respond. After ivuxolimab, expanded clones were on average more numerous among CD8+ T cells than among CD4+ T cells.

Details on this clone: No antigen is known for it. No qualities accompany the bases; no much larger clone lies one base away.

For sequencing of the TCRbeta CDR3 region, genomic DNA was extracted from the sorted cells. The immunoSEQ Assay was used for sequencing of TCRbeta CDR3 regions. TCRdb stores this immuneACCESS table with in-frame sequences only. Part of the clones is absent; in the studies checked, under half of the shortfall reflects unresolved V genes, and no reason is known for the rest. This sample lists about 70,000 clones; about 90% were detected once. Together, the top ten hold under 2.5% of the sample. The rearrangement joined TRBV6-1 to TRBJ2-3; the central 7 bases match TRBD1. The source is an adult with an advanced solid tumor such as melanoma, head and neck, liver or kidney cancer. The material sequenced was CD4+ or CD8+ T cells sorted from blood, taken in a trial of the OX40 agonist ivuxolimab. The nucleotide sequence reads TGTGCCAGCACAAAGGGGGCAGTGGGCACAGATACGCAGTATTTT. Translated, this is CASTKGAVGTDTQYF.